The T cell receptor beta chain under discussion was sequenced for a study of radiation and T cells in renal cell carcinoma. Data came from immunoSEQ multiplex PCR; TCRdb stores just in-frame clones and leaves some out. This table holds about 18,000 clones, 45% to 70% found once. Study-level findings and limits: Top tumor clonotypes rose in blood 2 weeks post-radiation, then contracted. Pretreatment tumor biopsies were lacking, so baseline clonotypes are unknown.

Treatment: 15 Gy SBRT to primary tumor, nephrectomy 4 weeks later. The V end lost 7 bases, the J end lost 0 bases, and 12 bases lay between the germline ends. Germline V gives CDR1 LNHDA, CDR2 SQIVND (reference sequence). The CDR3 is 14 amino acids. On this clone: Its antigen is undetermined.

This TCR was sampled from a man in his fifties or sixties with renal cell carcinoma. The chain combines TRBV19 with TRBJ1-1; D ambiguous. This specimen consisted of tumor tissue, obtained from a patient whose treatment included radiotherapy and nephrectomy. The CDR3: CASTKQVLNTEAFF. The CDR3 coding sequence is TGTGCCAGTACGAAGCAGGTGTTGAACACTGAAGCTTTCTTT.